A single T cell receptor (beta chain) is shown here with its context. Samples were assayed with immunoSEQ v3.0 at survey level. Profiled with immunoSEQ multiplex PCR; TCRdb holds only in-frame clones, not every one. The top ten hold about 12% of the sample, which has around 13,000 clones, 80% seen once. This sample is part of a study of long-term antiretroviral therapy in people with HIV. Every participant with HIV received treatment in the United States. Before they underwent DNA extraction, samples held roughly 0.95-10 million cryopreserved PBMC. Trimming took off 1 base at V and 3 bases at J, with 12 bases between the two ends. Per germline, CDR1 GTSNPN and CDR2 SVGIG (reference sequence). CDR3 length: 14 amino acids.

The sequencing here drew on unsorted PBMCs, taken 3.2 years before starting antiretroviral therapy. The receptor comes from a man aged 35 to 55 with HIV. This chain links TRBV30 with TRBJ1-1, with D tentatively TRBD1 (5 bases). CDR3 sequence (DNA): TGTGCCTGGAGTGAGGGGAGGCTCTACACTGAAGCTTTCTTT. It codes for CAWSEGRLYTEAFF.